These 30 T cell receptor beta chains came from one sample sequenced in a study of cytomegalovirus exposure and HLA in healthy donors. The PCR ran on 60 Vbeta and 13 Jbeta primers. Clones were read by immunoSEQ multiplex PCR, and TCRdb kept only the in-frame ones, dropping some. Of about 190,000 clones listed, approximately 70% were seen once; the top ten hold less than 4%. The sequenced material came from PBMCs. These receptors came from a woman between 25 and 40 years old in good health and CMV-seropositive.

V and J are TRBV6-6 and TRBJ1-2, with 8 bases identical to TRBD1. V gave up 6 bases and J gave up 0 bases; unmatched junction bases: 6. This CDR3 is built from 15 residues. CDR1 MNHNY and CDR2 SVGAGI come from the germline V gene (reference sequence). This chain's CDR3 is CASRYDRGPNYGYTF. The CDR3 DNA sequence: TGTGCCAGCAGATATGACAGGGGACCTAACTATGGCTACACCTTC.

This clone came up a few times. The chain carries TRBV28 and TRBJ1-2, with 10 bases that match TRBD1. V was clipped by 4 bases and J by 7 bases; unmatched bases: 6. Germline CDR1 and CDR2: MDHEN and SYDVKM. The CDR3 is 14 residues long. The CDR3 reads CASSYPGTGAGYTF. The CDR3 DNA sequence: TGTGCCAGCAGTTACCCGGGGACAGGGGCTGGCTACACCTTC.

This clone was counted only a few times. V is TRBV10-3 and J is TRBJ1-1, with D possibly TRBD1 on 5 matching bases. Trimming took off 10 bases at V and 1 base at J, with 22 bases between the two ends. The CDR3 contains 16 residues. The germline gives CDR1 ENHRY, CDR2 SYGVKD. This CDR3 reads CATSPISDSPNTEAFF. In DNA form, the CDR3 reads TGTGCCACCTCCCCGATCTCTGACAGCCCGAACACTGAAGCTTTCTTT.

The chain uses TRBV6-1 and TRBJ1-1; TRBD1 is a possible D gene (5 bases). Germline-derived CDR1 and CDR2 are MNHNS and SASEGT. The germline V and J ends were trimmed by 1 base and 5 bases, with 14 bases remaining between them. The CDR3 has 15 amino acids. The CDR3 is CASSEGGLGGTEAFF. The CDR3 nucleotides read TGTGCCAGCAGTGAAGGGGGCCTCGGGGGAACTGAAGCTTTCTTT.

CDR3 residues: CASSSRTAPQETQYF. The CDR3 DNA sequence: TGTGCCAGCAGCTCCAGGACAGCCCCGCAAGAGACCCAGTACTTC. The chain links TRBV7-9 to TRBJ2-5; D is perhaps TRBD1 (6 bases). With 4 bases removed from V and 2 bases from J, the gap between germline ends came to 14 bases. Germline CDR1 is SEHNR and CDR2 is FQNEAQ (reference sequence). CDR3 length: 15 amino acids.

This clone appeared a few times. The rearrangement joins TRBV5-4 to TRBJ2-1, with D possibly being TRBD1 (6 bases). V lost 2 bases, J lost 5 bases, and 14 bases lay in between. CDR1 is SGHNT, CDR2 YYREEE, per germline (reference sequence). The CDR3 runs 15 residues. The CDR3 is CASSFSSGANNEQFF. The CDR3 DNA sequence: TGTGCCAGCAGCTTCTCGTCAGGGGCGAACAATGAGCAGTTCTTC.

This clone was detected only a few times. The CDR3 DNA sequence: TGCGCCAGCAGCTTGAGGCTAGCGGGAGGCACAGATACGCAGTATTTT. Translated, it gives CASSLRLAGGTDTQYF. This chain joins TRBV5-1 and TRBJ2-3, with 10 bases matching TRBD2. Germline CDR1 is SGHRS and CDR2 is YFSETQ. The J segment lost 1 base and the V segment lost 1 base, leaving 3 bases of the junction unmatched. The CDR3 is made up of 16 amino acids.

This clone was detected only once. The gene calls are TRBV28 and TRBJ2-7; 10 nucleotides match TRBD1. The CDR3 covers 14 residues. V shed 6 bases and J 6 bases; nucleotides not matched to a gene: 8. CDR1 is MDHEN and CDR2 is SYDVKM in the germline V gene. The CDR3 spells CASRRQGAIGEQYF. DNA of the CDR3: TGTGCCAGCAGGCGACAGGGGGCCATCGGCGAGCAGTACTTC.

V and J are TRBV23-1 and TRBJ2-5, with D unclear. The DNA end is more similar to TRBJ2-7, so the J call may be wrong. TRBV23-1 is filed as an ORF, its function uncertain. This CDR3 is 9 amino acids long. The CDR3 here is CARYYEQYF. CDR3 sequence (DNA): TGCGCCAGGTACTACGAGCAGTACTTC.

This clone has a handful of counts. The chain combines TRBV25-1 with TRBJ1-4, with TRBD1 as a possible D gene (6 bases). V lost 1 base and J lost 8, with 14 bases in between. CDR3 length: 15 amino acids. Germline CDR1 MGHDK, CDR2 SYGVNS. CDR3 DNA: TGTGCCAGCAGTGAATTAAAGGGGGAGATAGAAAAACTGTTTTTT. This sequence encodes CASSELKGEIEKLFF.

This chain links TRBV10-2 with TRBJ2-7; 10 bases line up with TRBD1. CDR3 length: 15 amino acids. CDR1 WSHSY and CDR2 SAAADI come from the germline V gene. After removal of 3 bases from V and 2 bases from J, the junction contained 4 bases not matched to a gene. In nucleotides, the CDR3 is TGCGCCAGCAGTGACTCCGGGACAGGGGCCTACGAGCAGTACTTC. Amino acid sequence: CASSDSGTGAYEQYF.

This sequence joins TRBV5-1 and TRBJ2-1, with 8 bases matching TRBD2. Germline CDR1 reads SGHRS; CDR2 reads YFSETQ. The CDR3 has 16 amino acids. Trimming removed 0 bases from V and 4 bases from J; junction bases left unmatched: 6. CDR3 protein: CASSLALAGVYNEQFF. CDR3 nucleotide sequence: TGCGCCAGCAGCTTGGCCCTAGCGGGTGTGTACAATGAGCAGTTCTTC. Full variable domain (rest looked up from reference TRBV5-1 and TRBJ2-1): KAGVTQTPRYLIKTRGQQVTLSCSPISGHRSVSWYQQTPGQGLQFLFEYFSETQRNKGNFPGRFSGRQFSNSRSEMNVSTLELGDSALYLCASSLALAGVYNEQFFGPGTRLTVL.

The rearrangement uses TRBV2 and TRBJ1-2, with a possible D match to TRBD1 (6 bases). The CDR3 length is 16 residues. Germline CDR1 reads SNHLY; CDR2 reads FYNNEI. V was shortened by 0 bases and J by 4 bases, with 15 bases between the two germline ends. CDR3 DNA: TGTGCCAGCAGTGAAGCGGGGGGGGGCGCCAGCTATGGCTACACCTTC. This codes for CASSEAGGGASYGYTF. Full variable domain (outside the CDR3, taken from reference TRBV2 and TRBJ1-2): EPEVTQTPSHQVTQMGQEVILRCVPISNHLYFYWYRQILGQKVEFLVSFYNNEISEKSEIFDDQFSVERPDGSNFTLKIRSTKLEDSAMYFCASSEAGGGASYGYTFGSGTRLTVV.

This clone was seen once. The chain carries TRBV4-1 and TRBJ2-2, with D perhaps matching TRBD2 (7 bases). The germline V gene encodes CDR1 MGHRA and CDR2 YSYEKL. The CDR3 is 16 residues long. The V end was cut by 3 bases, the J end by 8 bases, with 19 bases between. The CDR3 protein is CASSHPPGGSGGELFF. The DNA for the CDR3 is TGCGCCAGCAGCCACCCGCCGGGGGGCTCGGGGGGGGAGCTGTTTTTT.

This clone was seen just once. The V and J genes are TRBV5-1 and TRBJ1-2; D is possibly TRBD1 (5 bases). The germline CDR1 and CDR2 sequences are SGHRS and YFSETQ. Trimming removed 0 bases from V and 8 bases from J, with 14 bases in between. CDR3 length: 14 residues. DNA of the CDR3: TGCGCCAGCAGCTTGGTGGACGGGGAGGGGGGCTACACCTTC. Its protein is CASSLVDGEGGYTF.

CDR3 region: CASTSRGKYEQYF. The CDR3 DNA is TGTGCCAGCACCTCCCGGGGTAAATACGAGCAGTACTTC. The J gene is TRBJ2-7, the V gene TRBV5-6; D might be TRBD2 (5 bases). The CDR3 is 13 residues long. CDR1 and CDR2 from the germline V gene are SGHDT and YYEEEE. The V end lost 6 bases, the J end lost 4 bases, and 14 bases lay between the germline ends.

A remark on this clone: Other DNA sequences from this sample encode an identical CDR3 as well. This rearrangement joins TRBV7-9 to TRBJ2-3; tentatively, D is TRBD2 (5 bases). The CDR3 spans 14 residues. Germline assignment: CDR1 SEHNR and CDR2 FQNEAQ (reference sequence). Trimming took 2 bases from V and 3 from J, leaving 9 bases between them. The DNA for the CDR3 is TGTGCCAGCAGCTTACTGAGCGGAACAGATACGCAGTATTTT. Its translation: CASSLLSGTDTQYF.

The chain is built from TRBV5-1 and TRBJ2-2; tentative D call: TRBD1 (5 bases). Per germline, CDR1 SGHRS and CDR2 YFSETQ. The V end was cut by 1 base, the J end by 0 bases, with 10 bases between. The CDR3 sequence is 16 residues long. The CDR3 sequence is CASSLQGMANTGELFF. CDR3 nucleotide sequence: TGCGCCAGCAGCTTGCAGGGCATGGCGAACACCGGGGAGCTGTTTTTT.

This clone has only a few counts. The CDR3 DNA is TGTGCCAGCAGCTTAATGACCCGACAGGTTAAGAACACTGAAGCTTTCTTT. Residues: CASSLMTRQVKNTEAFF. The V and J genes are TRBV7-8 and TRBJ1-1, with D possibly TRBD1 on 6 matching bases. This CDR3 has 17 amino acids. Looked up from germline, CDR1 is SGHVS and CDR2 is FQNEAQ. V lost 2 bases, J lost 1 base, and 17 bases lay in between. The complete variable domain, with remaining parts taken from reference TRBV7-8 and TRBJ1-1, reads GAGVSQSPRYKVAKRGQDVALRCDPISGHVSLFWYQQALGQGPEFLTYFQNEAQLDKSGLPSDRFFAERPEGSVSTLKIQRTQQEDSAVYLCASSLMTRQVKNTEAFFGQGTRLTVV.

The sample holds one count of this clone. J is TRBJ2-3 and V is TRBV7-9; TRBD2 aligns across 9 bases. The J segment lost 4 bases and the V segment lost 5 bases, leaving 1 base of the junction unmatched. Germline V CDR1 and CDR2: SEHNR, FQNEAQ (reference sequence). CDR3 length equals 13 residues. The DNA for the CDR3 is TGTGCCAGCAGCGGACTAGCGCCAGATACGCAGTATTTT. Its translation: CASSGLAPDTQYF.

This clone was detected once. J is TRBJ1-2 and V is TRBV6-5, with TRBD1 as a possible D gene (6 bases). The CDR3 totals 15 residues. V was pared by 5 bases and J by 2 bases, with 15 bases between. Germline loops: CDR1 MNHEY, CDR2 SVGAGI. The CDR3 DNA follows: TGTGCCAGCAGTCCCGGGTTCCAGGGGAACTATGGCTACACCTTC. This encodes CASSPGFQGNYGYTF.

The J gene is TRBJ1-1, the V gene TRBV5-6; 7 bases match TRBD1. This CDR3 is built from 17 residues. The J segment lost 3 bases and the V segment lost 3 bases, leaving 14 bases of the junction unmatched. Germline-derived CDR1 and CDR2 are SGHDT and YYEEEE. CDR3 DNA: TGTGCCAGCAGCTCCCTAAACAGGGGCATCGGGGACACTGAAGCTTTCTTT. Translation: CASSSLNRGIGDTEAFF.

This chain joins TRBV9 and TRBJ2-1, with 9 positions matching TRBD2. Unmatched junction bases numbered 6, after V lost 0 bases and J lost 5 bases. This CDR3 has 16 amino acids. Germline CDR1 is SGDLS and CDR2 is YYNGEE. The CDR3 here is CASSVGLAGTDNEQFF. The CDR3, as DNA: TGTGCCAGCAGCGTAGGCCTAGCGGGAACTGACAATGAGCAGTTCTTC. The entire variable domain, with the rest obtained from reference TRBV9 and TRBJ2-1, is as follows: DSGVTQTPKHLITATGQRVTLRCSPRSGDLSVYWYQQSLDQGLQFLIQYYNGEERAKGNILERFSAQQFPDLHSELNLSSLELGDSALYFCASSVGLAGTDNEQFFGPGTRLTVL.

This clone was found once. V and J are TRBV6-1 and TRBJ1-5; a weak D match, TRBD1 (5 bases). In germline, CDR1 is MNHNS, CDR2 SASEGT. This CDR3 is 13 amino acids long. Trimming removed 5 bases from V and 5 bases from J, with 10 bases in between. The DNA for the CDR3 is TGTGCCAGCAGTCCGACAGAATATCAGCCCCAGCATTTT. Amino acids: CASSPTEYQPQHF.

The chain uses TRBV6-1 and TRBJ1-2, with D maybe TRBD1 (6 bases). This CDR3 has 15 amino acids. Germline V lookup: CDR1 MNHNS, CDR2 SASEGT. V shed 4 bases and J shed 5 bases, with 17 bases lying between them. The CDR3: CASSGWTAPAYGYTF. Here the CDR3 DNA reads TGTGCCAGCAGTGGGTGGACAGCACCCGCGTATGGCTACACCTTC.

This chain links TRBV7-9 with TRBJ1-1; 8 bases agree with TRBD1. The CDR3 runs 11 residues. Germline loops: CDR1 SEHNR, CDR2 FQNEAQ (reference sequence). Losses at the gene ends were 6 bases for V and 8 bases for J; bases not matched to a gene: 2. CDR3 amino acids: CASRGDREAFF. CDR3 in DNA: TGTGCCAGCAGGGGGGACAGGGAAGCTTTCTTT.

The chain has TRBV5-4 and TRBJ1-1; 8 nucleotides align to TRBD1. From germline, CDR1 is SGHNT and CDR2 YYREEE (reference sequence). V lost 4 bases, J lost 4 bases, and 9 bases stayed unmatched. This CDR3 has 15 residues. The CDR3 coding sequence is TGTGCCAGCAGCATAAGGACAGGGACTCCCACTGAAGCTTTCTTT. It translates to CASSIRTGTPTEAFF.

V gene TRBV7-9 combines with J gene TRBJ1-3, with TRBD1 matching over 9 bases. The germline V gene encodes CDR1 SEHNR and CDR2 FQNEAQ (reference sequence). The CDR3 totals 16 residues. V lost 3 bases, J lost 4 bases, and 7 bases stayed unmatched. Here the CDR3 DNA reads TGTGCCAGCAGCTTGGGGACAGGGCAAAACGGAAACACCATATATTTT. This encodes CASSLGTGQNGNTIYF.

In its sample, this clone was seen a few times. The rearrangement joins TRBV19 to TRBJ2-7; tentatively, D is TRBD2 (5 bases). CDR3 length: 13 residues. In germline, CDR1 is LNHDA, CDR2 SQIVND (reference sequence). The V gene lost 5 bases and the J gene lost 1 base, with 9 bases spanning the gap. CDR3 bases: TGTGCCAGTAGTTTGACGGGATCCTACGAGCAGTACTTC. Encoded protein: CASSLTGSYEQYF.

This chain connects TRBV19 to TRBJ1-3, with TRBD1 matching over 8 bases. From germline, CDR1 is LNHDA and CDR2 SQIVND (reference sequence). The CDR3 is 16 amino acids. The ends lost 7 bases at V and 3 bases at J; junction bases unmatched: 11. The CDR3 sequence: CASKEGLGTGGNTIYF. The DNA for the CDR3 is TGTGCCAGTAAAGAAGGACTCGGGACAGGTGGAAACACCATATATTTT.